Detailed here is one T cell receptor beta chain. These data belong to a study of CD8+ T cells in alopecia areata. Extraction of RNA preceded its reverse transcription into cDNA, which served as the sequencing template. TCRdb keeps only in-frame clones here, not all; method: immunoSEQ multiplex PCR. Among about 30,000 clones listed, around 62% were seen once. Material: NKG2D-high CD8+ T cells sorted from blood. The sequence came from a human donor with alopecia areata.

The CDR3 coding sequence is TGCAGCGTTAAGGGTCAGGAGGATTCCTACGAGCAGTACTTC. This sequence encodes CSVKGQEDSYEQYF. The genes are TRBV29-1 and TRBJ2-7; a possible D gene is TRBD2 (5 bases). CDR3 size: 14 residues. Trimming left V 5 bases short and J 1 base short, with 15 bases between. Germline CDR1 reads SQVTM; CDR2 reads ANQGSEA.